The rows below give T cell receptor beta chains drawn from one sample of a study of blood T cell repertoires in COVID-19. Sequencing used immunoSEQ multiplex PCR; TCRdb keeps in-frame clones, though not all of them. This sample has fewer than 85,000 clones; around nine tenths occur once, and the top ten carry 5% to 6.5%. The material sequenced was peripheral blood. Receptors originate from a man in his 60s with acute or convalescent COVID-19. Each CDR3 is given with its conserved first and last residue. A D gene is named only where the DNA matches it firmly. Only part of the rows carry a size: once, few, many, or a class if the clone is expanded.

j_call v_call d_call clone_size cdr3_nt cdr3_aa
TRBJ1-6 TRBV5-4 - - TGTGCCAGCAGCTTGGGGCAGGGTAATTCACCCCTCCACTTT CASSLGQGNSPLHF
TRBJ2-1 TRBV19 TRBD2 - TGTGCCAGTAGTATCCGACTAGCGGGGGGGGGTGAGCAGTTCTTC CASSIRLAGGGEQFF
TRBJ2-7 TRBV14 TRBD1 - TGTGCCAGCAGCCTTAGAGGACAGGGAGAGCAGTACTTC CASSLRGQGEQYF
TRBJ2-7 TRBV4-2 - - TGTGCCAGCAGCCAAGATGGGGGCAGGGAGCAGTACTTC CASSQDGGREQYF
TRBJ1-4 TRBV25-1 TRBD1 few TGTGCCAGCAGTGATCCCCTCCGACAGGGGGGAAATGAAAAACTGTTTTTT CASSDPLRQGGNEKLFF
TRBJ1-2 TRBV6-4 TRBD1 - TGTGCCAGCAGAGGGACAGCCTCGGGCTACACCTTC CASRGTASGYTF
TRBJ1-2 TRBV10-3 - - TGTGCCATCAGGGACACACAGAGCGTGGGTGGCTACACCTTC CAIRDTQSVGGYTF
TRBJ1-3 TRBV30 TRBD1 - TGTGCCTGGAGTAAACAGGGGCCTGGAAACACCATATATTTT CAWSKQGPGNTIYF
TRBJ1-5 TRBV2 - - TGTGCCAGCAGGACAAGGACAGTCACTCAGCCCCAGCATTTT CASRTRTVTQPQHF
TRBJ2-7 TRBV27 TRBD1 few TGTGCCAGCAGCTCCCGGGACAGGGCTTACGAGCAGTACTTC CASSSRDRAYEQYF
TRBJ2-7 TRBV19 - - TGTGCCAGTAGTATCCCAGGGGCCTCCTACGAGCAGTACTTC CASSIPGASYEQYF
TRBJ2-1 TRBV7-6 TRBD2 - TGTGCCAGCAGCTTAGTTGGCGGGGGTGGCTACAATGAGCAGTTCTTC CASSLVGGGGYNEQFF
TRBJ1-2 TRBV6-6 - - TGTGCCAGCAGTTATGCCAGGGCGATGAGCTATGGCTACACCTTC CASSYARAMSYGYTF
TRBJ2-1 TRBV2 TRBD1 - TGTGCCAGCACCGACAGGGCGGGTGTCAGCCCGAATGAGCAGTTCTTC CASTDRAGVSPNEQFF
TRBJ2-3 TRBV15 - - TGTGCCACCAGCAGAGATCCCATCCGCCTGGGGGCAACTAGCACAGATACGCAGTATTTT CATSRDPIRLGATSTDTQYF
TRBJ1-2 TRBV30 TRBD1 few TGTGCCTGGAGCTTGACGACAGGGTATTATGGCTACACCTTC CAWSLTTGYYGYTF
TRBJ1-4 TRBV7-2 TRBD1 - TGTGCCAGCAGTTACTTACCCGGGACAGGGAACGAAAAACTGTTTTTT CASSYLPGTGNEKLFF
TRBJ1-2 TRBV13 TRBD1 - TGTGCCAGCAGTTCCGGACAGGGGTTCTATGGCTACACCTTC CASSSGQGFYGYTF
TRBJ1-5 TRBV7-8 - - TGTGCCAGCAGCCCCCCAGGGGATCAGCCCCAGCATTTT CASSPPGDQPQHF
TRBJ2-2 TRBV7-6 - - TGTGCCAGCAGCTTAGGAAGCTATTCAACCGGGGAGCTGTTTTTT CASSLGSYSTGELFF
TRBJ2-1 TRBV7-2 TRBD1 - TGTGCCAGCAGCTTAGTCGTAGGGGACAGGGGCAATTGGAATGAGCAGTTCTTC CASSLVVGDRGNWNEQFF
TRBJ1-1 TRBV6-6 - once TGTGCCAGCGTTCTGGTGGAGGGCACTGAAGCTTTCTTT CASVLVEGTEAFF
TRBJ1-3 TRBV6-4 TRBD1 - TGTGCCAGCAGTGACCCAGAGGGGACAGTGTCTGGAAACACCATATATTTT CASSDPEGTVSGNTIYF
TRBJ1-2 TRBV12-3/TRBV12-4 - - TGTGCCAGCAACTCGGGGGGTAACTATGGCTACACCTTC CASNSGGNYGYTF
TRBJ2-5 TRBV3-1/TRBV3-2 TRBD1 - TGTGCCAGCAGCCAAGGTACAGGGGTCGACCAAGAGACCCAGTACTTC CASSQGTGVDQETQYF
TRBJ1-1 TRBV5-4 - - TGTGCCAGCAGCTGGGCGGGTGCAGGGGACGGAGCTTTCTTT CASSWAGAGDGAFF
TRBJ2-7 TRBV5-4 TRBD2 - TGTGCCAGCAGCCCGGAGGCGGGGGGGGAGGAGCAGTACTTC CASSPEAGGEEQYF
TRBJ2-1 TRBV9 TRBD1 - TGTGCCAGCAGCGTAGCGGGACAGGGAACGGATGAGCAGTTCTTC CASSVAGQGTDEQFF
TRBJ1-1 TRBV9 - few TGTGCCAGCAGCCCCGGGAGGCGAAACACTGAAGCTTTCTTT CASSPGRRNTEAFF
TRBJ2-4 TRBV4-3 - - TGCGCCAGCAGCCAAGCGGGGGGCATTTTAAACATTCAGTACTTC CASSQAGGILNIQYF
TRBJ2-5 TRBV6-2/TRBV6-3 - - TGTGCCAGCAGTTACCACCCCCGGGGGGCTCAAGAGACCCAGTACTTC CASSYHPRGAQETQYF
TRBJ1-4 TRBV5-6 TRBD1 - TGTGCCAGCAGCTTCGCGGGACAGGGGGAAAAACTGTTTTTT CASSFAGQGEKLFF
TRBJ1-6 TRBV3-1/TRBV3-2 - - TGTGCCAGCAGCCAAAAGGACAGCTCCCCCCCATATTCACCCCTCCACTTT CASSQKDSSPPYSPLHF
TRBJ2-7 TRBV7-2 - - TGTGCCAGCAGCAAACAAAGGGGCTACGAGCAGTACTTC CASSKQRGYEQYF
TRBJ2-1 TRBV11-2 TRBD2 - TGTGCCAGCAGCCAAACACCCATGGCGGGGGGGCGGGGCGGGGAGCAGTTCTTC CASSQTPMAGGRGGEQFF
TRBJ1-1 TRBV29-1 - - TGCAGCGTTGACGTACTGTCAGGGGTTTACACTGAAGCTTTCTTT CSVDVLSGVYTEAFF
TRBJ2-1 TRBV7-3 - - TGTGCCAGCAGCTTAAGCCTAGCTAGCCGTGAGCAGTTCTTC CASSLSLASREQFF
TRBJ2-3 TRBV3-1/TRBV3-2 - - TGTGCCAGCAGCCCCTTTCAGGATACGCAGTATTTT CASSPFQDTQYF
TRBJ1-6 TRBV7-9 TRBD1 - TGTGCCAGCAGCTCGGGACAGGGGGGGTCCTATAATTCACCCCTCCACTTT CASSSGQGGSYNSPLHF
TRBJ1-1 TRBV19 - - TGTGCCAGTAGTATGTCCCCTGGAGGGAACACTGAAGCTTTCTTT CASSMSPGGNTEAFF
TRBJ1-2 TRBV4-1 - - TGCGCCAGCAGCCAAGGGGGGGGCGGTTATGGCTACACCTTC CASSQGGGGYGYTF
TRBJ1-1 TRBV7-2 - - TGTGCCAGCACACTCGGGGGGCGGGTCACTGAAGCTTTCTTT CASTLGGRVTEAFF
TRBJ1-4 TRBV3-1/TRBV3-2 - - TGTGCCAGCAGCCAAGACAGGGCGGAACTGTTTTTT CASSQDRAELFF
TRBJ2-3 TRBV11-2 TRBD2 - TGTGCCAGCAGCTACGGAAGCGGGGGAGTCGCAGATACGCAGTATTTT CASSYGSGGVADTQYF
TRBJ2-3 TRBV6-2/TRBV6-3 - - TGTGCCAGCAGTTACGGTGGGGGGATTCGCGGCACAGATACGCAGTATTTT CASSYGGGIRGTDTQYF
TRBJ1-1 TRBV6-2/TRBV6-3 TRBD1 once TGTGCCAGCAGTTACACAGGGGGGAGTGAAGCTTTCTTT CASSYTGGSEAFF